The 18 T cell receptor beta chains below come from one sample, sequenced in a study of cytomegalovirus exposure and HLA in healthy donors. TCRdb's table, derived via immunoSEQ multiplex PCR, lists solely in-frame clones and lacks some. The sample includes 90,000 or so clones, about 85% seen only once; the top ten take approximately 20%. Source material: PBMCs. These receptors all come from a man younger than 30 in good health and CMV-seropositive.

V and J are TRBV30 and TRBJ2-5; TRBD1 matches 7 bases. J was trimmed by 9 bases and V by 2 bases; bases with no gene match: 9. The CDR3 loop spans 13 amino acids. Germline assignment: CDR1 GTSNPN and CDR2 SVGIG (reference sequence). CDR3 sequence (DNA): TGTGCCTGGAGTATCAGCCACCAGGGGGCCCAGTACTTC. It encodes CAWSISHQGAQYF.

The chain recombines TRBV7-9 with TRBJ2-1; 7 bases are shared with TRBD2. The CDR3 spans 14 residues. Germline V lookup: CDR1 SEHNR, CDR2 FQNEAQ (reference sequence). Trimming removed 5 bases from V and 15 bases from J; junction bases left unmatched: 16. The CDR3 region has the DNA TGTGCCAGCAGCCCGGGACTAAATCTAGTGGGTGGGTTCTTC. Amino acid sequence: CASSPGLNLVGGFF.

This clone was observed a few times. The chain is built from TRBV2 and TRBJ2-7; 10 bases are shared with TRBD2. The ends lost 5 bases at V and 4 bases at J; junction bases unmatched: 11. This CDR3 contains 16 residues. Germline CDR1 is SNHLY and CDR2 is FYNNEI. DNA for the CDR3: TGTGCCAGCAGTACCAGACTAGCGGGTAGGGAGTACGAGCAGTACTTC. Translating gives CASSTRLAGREYEQYF.

V usage is TRBV25-1 and J usage is TRBJ2-1; 10 bases line up with TRBD1. Germline V gene data show CDR1 as MGHDK and CDR2 as SYGVNS. V trimming: 5 bases; J trimming: 7 bases; junction bases outside the gene matches: 8. The CDR3 is 15 residues long. The CDR3 nucleotides read TGTGCCAGCAGTAACCGGGACAGGGGATTTAATGAGCAGTTCTTC. Translating it yields CASSNRDRGFNEQFF.

The chain is built from TRBV2 and TRBJ2-7; TRBD1 matches at 9 bases. CDR1 SNHLY and CDR2 FYNNEI come from the germline V gene. This CDR3 region has 12 residues. J gave up 6 bases and V 7 bases, and 4 bases lay outside the gene matches. CDR3 loop: CASTGQGSEQYF. Written as DNA, the CDR3 is TGTGCCAGCACGGGACAGGGTTCCGAGCAGTACTTC. Full variable domain (remainder filled in from reference TRBV2 and TRBJ2-7): EPEVTQTPSHQVTQMGQEVILRCVPISNHLYFYWYRQILGQKVEFLVSFYNNEISEKSEIFDDQFSVERPDGSNFTLKIRSTKLEDSAMYFCASTGQGSEQYFGPGTRLTVT.

The chain employs TRBV18 and TRBJ2-2, with D possibly being TRBD2 (6 bases). Germline CDR1 KGHSH, CDR2 LQKENI. This CDR3 comprises 14 residues. Deletions cut 3 bases from V and 1 base from J, with 6 bases between. CDR3 sequence reads: CASSPRGNTGELFF. The CDR3 region has the DNA TGTGCCAGCTCACCGCGGGGGAACACCGGGGAGCTGTTTTTT.

In DNA, the CDR3 is TGCGCCAGCAGCCAAGAGGGGCCTAGCGGGGGTCGAAGCACAGATACGCAGTATTTT. It codes for CASSQEGPSGGRSTDTQYF. The rearrangement uses TRBV4-1 and TRBJ2-3, with 10 bases that match TRBD2. The CDR3 spans 19 residues. Per germline, CDR1 MGHRA and CDR2 YSYEKL. The V gene end was trimmed by 0 bases and the J gene end by 0 bases; junction bases not matched to a gene: 9.

The chain has TRBV28 and TRBJ1-4, with 7 bases lining up with TRBD1. The length of the CDR3 is 17 residues. Germline V lookup: CDR1 MDHEN, CDR2 SYDVKM. The J segment lost 1 base and the V segment lost 4 bases, leaving 9 bases of the junction unmatched. CDR3 DNA: TGTGCCAGCAGTTCCTACGGGAGGGGGCTAACTAATGAAAAACTGTTTTTT. Protein: CASSSYGRGLTNEKLFF.

J is TRBJ2-7 and V is TRBV5-1; D perhaps matches TRBD2 (6 bases). V shed 4 bases and J shed 4 bases, with 21 bases lying between them. Germline V CDR1 and CDR2: SGHRS, YFSETQ. The CDR3 loop spans 16 amino acids. The CDR3 sequence: CASSPTPGGGVYEQYV. The CDR3 DNA sequence: TGCGCCAGCAGCCCCACGCCCGGAGGAGGGGTATACGAGCAGTACGTC.

The chain couples TRBV4-1 to TRBJ2-5; D is perhaps TRBD2 (6 bases). Germline V gene lookup returns CDR1 MGHRA and CDR2 YSYEKL. The germline V and J ends were trimmed by 0 bases and 5 bases, with 13 bases remaining between them. The CDR3 contains 15 residues. The CDR3 loop is CASSQDPEGWETQYF. Written as DNA, the CDR3 is TGCGCCAGCAGCCAAGACCCGGAGGGTTGGGAGACCCAGTACTTC.

This clone was seen only once. J is TRBJ1-2 and V is TRBV5-6, with D possibly matching TRBD1 (5 bases). This CDR3 has 14 residues. With 4 bases removed from V and 1 base from J, the gap between germline ends came to 11 bases. The germline gives CDR1 SGHDT, CDR2 YYEEEE. The CDR3 sequence: CASSRRGVNYGYTF. The CDR3 nucleotides are TGTGCCAGCAGCCGTCGGGGGGTTAACTATGGCTACACCTTC.

This clone was found once. The chain carries TRBV6-1 and TRBJ2-1; possible D gene TRBD2, 5 bases. V was clipped by 2 bases and J by 7 bases, with 12 bases between them. Germline V gene lookup returns CDR1 MNHNS and CDR2 SASEGT. The CDR3 length is 14 residues. The CDR3 is CASSESYRGNEQFF. In DNA, the CDR3 is TGTGCCAGCAGTGAATCATATCGAGGGAATGAGCAGTTCTTC.

This clone is a singleton in its sample. This chain links TRBV5-1 with TRBJ2-3, with 7 bases that match TRBD1. The V and J ends lost 2 bases and 2 bases, in that order; junction bases with no gene match: 5. This CDR3 contains 15 residues. Germline CDR1 reads SGHRS; CDR2 reads YFSETQ. The CDR3 is CASSFGDRDTDTQYF. CDR3 in DNA: TGCGCCAGCAGCTTTGGGGACAGAGACACAGATACGCAGTATTTT.

This chain joins TRBV7-3 and TRBJ2-5; maybe TRBD2 (5 bases). Germline CDR1 is SGHTA and CDR2 is FQGTGA. The CDR3 is 14 residues long. V lost 5 bases, J lost 7 bases, and 17 bases lay in between. Here the CDR3 reads CASSATSGSGTQYF. In nucleotides, the CDR3 is TGTGCCAGCAGCGCCACTAGTGGTTCGGGGACCCAGTACTTC.

The chain carries TRBV5-4 and TRBJ2-3; 13 bases align to TRBD2. Germline lookup yields CDR1 SGHNT and CDR2 YYREEE (reference sequence). The CDR3 totals 18 residues. V dropped 0 bases and J dropped 4; count of bases not matched to a gene: 8. DNA of the CDR3: TGTGCCAGCAGCTTGGGCCTAGGACTAGCGGGAGAGGCAGATACGCAGTATTTT. It encodes CASSLGLGLAGEADTQYF.

The V gene is TRBV5-1, the J gene TRBJ1-1; D call uncertain. Germline V gene data show CDR1 as SGHRS and CDR2 as YFSETQ. The ends were cut back, 4 bases at V and 1 base at J, with 11 bases in the middle. This CDR3 has 14 amino acids. The CDR3 reads CASSGETGNTEAFF. The CDR3 DNA follows: TGCGCCAGCAGCGGTGAGACGGGGAACACTGAAGCTTTCTTT.

The V and J genes are TRBV28 and TRBJ2-7, with D tentatively TRBD2 (6 bases). Germline assignment: CDR1 MDHEN and CDR2 SYDVKM. The CDR3 has 12 amino acids. V was trimmed by 6 bases and J by 6 bases, leaving 12 bases between them. The CDR3 region is CASSDGGVEQYV. CDR3 DNA sequence: TGTGCCAGCAGCGACGGGGGAGTCGAGCAGTACGTC.

J is TRBJ2-3 and V is TRBV28; 7 bases fit TRBD2. The germline CDR1 and CDR2 sequences are MDHEN and SYDVKM. V lost 3 bases, J lost 4 bases, and 7 bases stayed unmatched. This CDR3 comprises 15 residues. The CDR3 is CASSFPASGSDTQYF. The CDR3 nucleotides read TGTGCCAGCAGTTTTCCGGCTAGCGGATCAGATACGCAGTATTTT. The full variable domain, with the rest looked up from reference TRBV28 and TRBJ2-3, is DVKVTQSSRYLVKRTGEKVFLECVQDMDHENMFWYRQDPGLGLRLIYFSYDVKMKEKGDIPEGYSVSREKKERFSLILESASTNQTSMYLCASSFPASGSDTQYFGPGTRLTVL.